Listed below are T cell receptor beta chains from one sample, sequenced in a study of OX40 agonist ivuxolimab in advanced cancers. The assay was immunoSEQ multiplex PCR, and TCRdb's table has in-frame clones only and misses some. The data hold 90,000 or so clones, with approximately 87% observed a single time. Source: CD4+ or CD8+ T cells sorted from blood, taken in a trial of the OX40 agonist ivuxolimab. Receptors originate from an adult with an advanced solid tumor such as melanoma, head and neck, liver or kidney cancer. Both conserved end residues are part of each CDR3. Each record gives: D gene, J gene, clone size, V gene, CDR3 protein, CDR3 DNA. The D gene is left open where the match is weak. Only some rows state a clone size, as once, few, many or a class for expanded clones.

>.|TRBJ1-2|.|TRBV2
CASSVGYGYTF
TGTGCCAGCAGTGTAGGTTATGGCTACACCTTC
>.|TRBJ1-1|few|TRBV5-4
CASRDTQNTEAFF
TGTGCCAGCCGGGACACCCAGAACACTGAAGCTTTCTTT
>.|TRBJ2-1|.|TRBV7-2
CASSLGVQPSYNEQFF
TGTGCCAGCAGCTTAGGTGTTCAACCCTCCTACAATGAGCAGTTCTTC
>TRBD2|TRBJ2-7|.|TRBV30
CAWRASGRNYEQYF
TGTGCCTGGAGGGCTAGCGGGAGGAACTACGAGCAGTACTTC
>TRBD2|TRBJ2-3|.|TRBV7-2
CASSSSGARTDTQYF
TGTGCCAGCAGCTCTAGCGGAGCCCGCACAGATACGCAGTATTTT
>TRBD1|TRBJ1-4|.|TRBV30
CAWSPGFAGGNEKLFF
TGTGCCTGGAGCCCCGGTTTCGCAGGGGGGAATGAAAAACTGTTTTTT
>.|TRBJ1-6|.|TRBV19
CASTGRAESSPLHF
TGTGCCAGTACGGGCAGGGCGGAGAGCTCACCCCTCCACTTT
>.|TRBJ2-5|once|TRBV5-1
CASSLIGATSAAQYF
TGCGCCAGCAGCTTGATAGGCGCTACCTCCGCGGCCCAGTACTTC
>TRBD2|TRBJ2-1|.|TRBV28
CASRSLRTSGREQFF
TGTGCCAGCAGATCCCTCCGGACTAGCGGGAGAGAGCAGTTCTTC
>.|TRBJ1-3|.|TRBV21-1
CASSKGGNSGNTIYF
TGTGCCAGCAGCAAAGGGGGGAACTCTGGAAACACCATATATTTT
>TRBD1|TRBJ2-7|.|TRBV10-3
CAISARTGNEQYF
TGTGCCATCAGTGCCCGGACAGGGAACGAGCAGTACTTC
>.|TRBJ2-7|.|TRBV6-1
CASSQTWDTSYEQYF
TGTGCCAGTTCACAGACCTGGGACACCTCCTACGAGCAGTACTTC
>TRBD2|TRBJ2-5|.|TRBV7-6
CASSPDSGRAYETQYF
TGTGCCAGCAGCCCCGACAGCGGGAGGGCCTATGAGACCCAGTACTTC
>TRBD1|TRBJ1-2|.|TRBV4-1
CASSQDRGRYGYTF
TGCGCCAGCAGCCAGGACAGGGGGCGGTATGGCTACACCTTC
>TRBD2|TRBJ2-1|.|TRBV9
CASSVTLSSGSYNEQFF
TGTGCCAGCAGCGTAACCCTAAGTAGCGGGAGCTACAATGAGCAGTTCTTC
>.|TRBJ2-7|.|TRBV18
CASSPGAYEQYF
TGTGCCAGCTCACCGGGCGCCTACGAGCAGTACTTC
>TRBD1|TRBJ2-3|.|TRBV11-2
CASSLDRGQGFDTQYF
TGTGCCAGCAGCTTAGATAGGGGACAGGGGTTCGATACGCAGTATTTT
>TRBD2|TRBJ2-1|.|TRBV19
CASSVLAVLGDEQFF
TGTGCCAGTAGTGTTCTAGCGGTCTTGGGAGATGAGCAGTTCTTC
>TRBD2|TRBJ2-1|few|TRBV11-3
CASSLGVGLAPSYNEQFF
TGTGCCAGCAGCTTAGGGGTCGGACTAGCCCCCTCCTACAATGAGCAGTTCTTC
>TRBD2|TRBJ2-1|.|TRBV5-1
CASSLALAGTSGEQFF
TGCGCCAGCAGCTTGGCACTAGCGGGGACCTCGGGTGAGCAGTTCTTC
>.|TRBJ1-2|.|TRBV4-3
CASSQGSQQAYGYTF
TGCGCCAGCAGCCAAGGGTCGCAGCAAGCCTATGGCTACACCTTC
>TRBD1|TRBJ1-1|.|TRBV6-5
CASRNTGDDTEAFF
TGTGCCAGCAGAAACACAGGGGACGACACTGAAGCTTTCTTT
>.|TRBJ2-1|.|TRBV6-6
CASSYLTTSSVNEQFF
TGTGCCAGCAGTTACTTAACTACCAGTAGCGTCAATGAGCAGTTCTTC
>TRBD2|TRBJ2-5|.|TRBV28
CASSSRGLAGGATQYF
TGTGCCAGCAGTTCGCGCGGACTAGCGGGAGGAGCGACCCAGTACTTC
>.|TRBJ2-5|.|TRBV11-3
CASSLDGGSEETQYF
TGTGCCAGCAGCTTAGACGGAGGGAGCGAAGAGACCCAGTACTTC
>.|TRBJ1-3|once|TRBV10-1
CASSEASSGNTIYF
TGCGCCAGCAGTGAGGCAAGCTCTGGAAACACCATATATTTT
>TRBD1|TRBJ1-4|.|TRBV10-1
CASSESTGEQEKLFF
TGCGCCAGCAGTGAGTCGACAGGGGAGCAAGAAAAACTGTTTTTT
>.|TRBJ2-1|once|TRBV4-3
CASSQDPNPLHFEQFF
TGCGCCAGCAGCCAAGATCCCAACCCGCTGCATTTCGAGCAGTTCTTC
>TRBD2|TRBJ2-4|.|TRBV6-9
CASSYSSGSPPKNIQYF
TGTGCCAGCAGTTATTCTAGCGGGAGCCCCCCGAAAAACATTCAGTACTTC
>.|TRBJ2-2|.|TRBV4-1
CAADLRHFTGELFF
TGCGCCGCGGACTTGCGACATTTCACCGGGGAGCTGTTTTTT
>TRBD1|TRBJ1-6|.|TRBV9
CASNPRGTGDSPLHF
TGTGCCAGCAACCCGAGGGGGACAGGGGATTCACCCCTCCACTTT
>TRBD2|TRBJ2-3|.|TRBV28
CASTRAGLAGSDTQYF
TGTGCCAGCACTCGAGCGGGACTAGCGGGATCAGATACGCAGTATTTT
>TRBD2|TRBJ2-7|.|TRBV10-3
CAISAHGSGSRSEQYF
TGTGCCATCAGTGCCCACGGGAGCGGGAGTCGGTCCGAGCAGTACTTC
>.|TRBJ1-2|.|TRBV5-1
CASSPDGNYGYTF
TGCGCCAGCAGCCCAGACGGTAACTATGGCTACACCTTC